A single sample is the source of the 5 T cell receptor beta chains below, sequenced in a study of T cells in Graves' hyperthyroidism and ophthalmopathy. The investigators amplified TCR beta CDR3 regions from RNA transcripts. Primed by the HTBI set, a first-round RT-PCR was run on the TCR CDR3. TCRdb processed the multiplex PCR reads anew with MiXCR; each CDR3 protein has one entry. This table holds hundreds of thousands of distinct CDR3 sequences, around 15% found once. Sequenced input: blood. The receptors here all came from a woman under 30 with Graves' hyperthyroidism.

This clonotype was counted at least ten times. The chain links TRBV4-2 to TRBJ1-5, with D uncertain. With 1 base removed from V and 5 bases from J, the gap between germline ends came to 12 bases. The CDR3 sequence is 15 residues long. Germline loops: CDR1 LGHNA, CDR2 YNFKEQ. The CDR3 here is CASSQAPTYDQPQHF. The CDR3 DNA follows: TGTGCCAGCAGCCAAGCCCCGACATATGATCAGCCCCAGCATTTT.

To note about this clonotype: A much larger clonotype is one base distant, so this may be a read error. V and J are TRBV20-1 and TRBJ1-2; D remains unclear. Germline assignment: CDR1 DFQATT and CDR2 SNEGSKA (reference sequence). The CDR3 has 12 amino acids. The CDR3 bases are TGCAGTGCTGGAACCAGCACGGGAGGCTACGCCTTC. It yields the protein CSAGTSTGGYAF.

The chain links TRBV9 to TRBJ2-7, with 10 positions matching TRBD1. The germline CDR1 and CDR2 sequences are SGDLS and YYNGEE. V was pared by 3 bases and J by 6 bases, with 6 bases of the junction left unmatched. There are 14 residues in the CDR3. The CDR3, as DNA: TGTGCCAGCAGCGCCGGGACAGGGGTTTCCGAGCAGTACTTC. Translating it yields CASSAGTGVSEQYF.

This chain links TRBV20-1 with TRBJ2-2, with 8 nucleotides matching TRBD1. The CDR3 runs 16 residues. Germline V gene sequence: CDR1 DFQATT, CDR2 SNEGSKA (reference sequence). Losses at the gene ends were 0 bases for V and 3 bases for J; bases not matched to a gene: 6. This chain's CDR3 is CSARDNRDRYTGELFF. The CDR3 coding sequence is TGCAGTGCTAGAGACAACCGGGACAGGTACACCGGGGAGCTGTTTTTT.

This clonotype turned up a few times. The chain has TRBV15 and TRBJ2-7; D uncertain. Germline values: CDR1 LNHNV, CDR2 YYDKDF (reference sequence). There are 17 residues in the CDR3. V was cut by 0 bases and J by 3 bases, with 18 bases left in between. The CDR3 DNA reads TGTGCCACCAGCAGAGATTACTCAGACGTGCAGATCTACGAGCAGTACTTC. Protein product: CATSRDYSDVQIYEQYF. The full variable domain, with the rest looked up from reference TRBV15 and TRBJ2-7, is DAMVIQNPRYQVTQFGKPVTLSCSQTLNHNVMYWYQQKSSQAPKLLFHYYDKDFNNEADTPDNFQSRRPNTSFCFLDIRSPGLGDTAMYLCATSRDYSDVQIYEQYFGPGTRLTVT.